Presented here are 23 T cell receptor beta chains from one specimen sequenced in a study of tissue T cells after allogeneic stem cell transplantation. Sample time point: mouse harvest day 14 after allogeneic transplant. Each mouse received 10^7 T-cell-depleted marrow cells plus 10^6 splenic CD5+ T cells by tail vein. The repertoire was sequenced with immunoSEQ multiplex PCR; TCRdb's copy has only in-frame clones and lacks some. The table includes about 1,300 clones, approximately 48% detected once. Specimen: spleen. These receptors were taken from a female BALB/c mouse given C57BL/6 T cells with graft-versus-host disease after an allogeneic hematopoietic cell transplant.

Details on this clone: The listed genes are named as in mouse. Read coverage stops 1 residue before the CDR3 terminus; the germline J gene supplies the remainder. The V gene is TRBV19, the J gene TRBJ1-1, with a possible D match to TRBD1 (6 bases). The CDR3 runs to 14 residues. Germline CDR1 FNHDT, CDR2 SITEND (reference sequence). V lost 4 bases to trimming and J lost 0 bases, with 10 bases between them. This chain's CDR3 is CASSAGTTNTEVFF. Incomplete CDR3 DNA: TGTGCCAGCAGTGCCGGGACAACAAACACAGAAGTCTTC.

This clone was observed a few times. All gene names here are mouse names. The read terminates 1 residue ahead of where the CDR3 ends, so the germline J gene completes it. This chain connects TRBV19 to TRBJ1-4; D is uncertain. This CDR3 region has 14 residues. Germline V CDR1 and CDR2: FNHDT, SITEND (reference sequence). Trimming shortened V by 1 base and J by 0 bases, and 4 bases separated the two germline ends. The sequenced CDR3 bases are TGTGCCAGCAGTATACAGGTTTCCAACGAAAGATTATTT. As protein: CASSIQVSNERLF. The whole CDR3 sequence reads CASSIQVSNERLFF.

Worth noting for this clone: All gene names here are mouse names. Read sequence stops 1 residue before the CDR3 end, and the germline J gene provides the missing end. This sequence joins TRBV12-2 and TRBJ1-1; D is uncertain. The V end was cut by 0 bases, the J end by 0 bases, with 7 bases between. In germline, CDR1 is SGHLS, CDR2 HYDKME. The CDR3 length is 14 residues. CDR3 bases read: TGTGCCAGCTCTCTCGAATCAGCAAACACAGAAGTCTTC. This sequence encodes CASSLESANTEVF. The full-length CDR3 reads as CASSLESANTEVFF.

With respect to this clone: The listed genes are named as in mouse. The read terminates 1 residue ahead of where the CDR3 ends, so the germline J gene completes it. The chain links TRBV13-3 to TRBJ1-4, with TRBD1 matching over 8 bases. Per germline, CDR1 NNHDY and CDR2 SYVADS. Trimming took 4 bases from V and 3 from J; bases not matched to a gene: 5. CDR3 length: 15 residues. CDR3 DNA (partial): TGTGCCAGCAGTCCCAGGGGGCGCCCCAACGAAAGATTATTT. This encodes CASSPRGRPNERLF. The full CDR3 sequence reads CASSPRGRPNERLFF.

As regards this clone: One end of the junction is discordant with germline, which a read error may explain. Gene and germline names: mouse. Read data end 1 residue before the CDR3 end; the end is taken from the germline J gene. V and J are TRBV13-2 and TRBJ2-3; D call uncertain. CDR1 and CDR2 (germline): NNHNN, SYGAGS (reference sequence). The CDR3 has 15 residues. The part of the CDR3 DNA that was read is TGTGCCAGCAGTGACTCACCCTTTAGTGCAGAAACGCTGTAT. It translates to CASSDSPFSAETLY. Given in full, the CDR3 is CASSDSPFSAETLYF.

This clone has a handful of counts. A far larger clone is just one base off, so this is likely a read error. The genes and germline here are from mouse. Coverage ceases 1 residue before the CDR3 finishes, and the germline J gene fills in the end. V and J are TRBV3 and TRBJ2-7; D gene ambiguous. V shed 5 bases and J shed 0 bases, with 5 bases lying between them. Germline lookup yields CDR1 SNHLY and CDR2 FYNGKV (reference sequence). CDR3 length equals 12 residues. The CDR3 bases that were read are TGTGCCAGCAGCCCTAGCTCCTATGAACAGTAC. Protein product: CASSPSSYEQY. The CDR3 reads in full as CASSPSSYEQYF.

In the case of this clone: Mouse gene names apply. Read sequence stops 1 residue before the CDR3 end, and the germline J gene provides the missing end. V and J are TRBV13-2 and TRBJ2-5; 10 bases map to TRBD2. The trim removed 2 bases at V and 6 bases at J, leaving 3 bases unmatched. The V gene's germline CDR1 is NNHNN and CDR2 SYGAGS (reference sequence). The CDR3 contains 14 residues. The CDR3 region is CASGDWGGGDTQYF. The CDR3 DNA, read in part, is TGTGCCAGCGGTGACTGGGGGGGCGGGGACACCCAGTAC.

This clone is medium-sized within its sample. The germline and genes are mouse ones. The read halts 1 residue ahead of the CDR3 end, with the missing end drawn from the germline J gene. This rearrangement joins TRBV19 to TRBJ2-4; 10 bases are shared with TRBD2. The CDR3 is 16 residues long. V dropped 2 bases and J dropped 1; count of bases not matched to a gene: 4. Per the germline V gene, CDR1 is FNHDT and CDR2 is SITEND (reference sequence). CDR3 residues: CASSIWTGGGQNTLYF. Partial CDR3 DNA: TGTGCCAGCAGTATTTGGACTGGGGGTGGTCAAAACACCTTGTAC. Using reference TRBV19 and TRBJ2-4 for the parts outside the CDR3, the full variable domain is GGIITQTPKFLIGQEGQKLTLKCQQNFNHDTMYWYRQDSGKGLRLIYYSITENDLQKGDLSEGYDASREKKSSFSLTVTSAQKNEMAVFLCASSIWTGGGQNTLYFGAGTRLSVL.

As regards this clone: These gene names are mouse names. Read sequence stops 1 residue before the CDR3 end, and the germline J gene provides the missing end. The rearrangement uses TRBV23 and TRBJ1-1. Germline V gene sequence: CDR1 KGHTA, CDR2 FQNQQP. The CDR3 runs to 12 residues. The DNA read from the CDR3 is TGCTCCAGCAGTCAATCGGGGGGGCAAGTCTTC. Translation gives CSSSQSGGQVF. The entire CDR3 protein is CSSSQSGGQVFF.

This clone was picked up a small number of times. Mouse gene names and germline throughout. Read coverage stops 1 residue before the CDR3 terminus; the germline J gene supplies the remainder. The chain joins TRBV16 to TRBJ2-1; the D is unclear. The CDR3 is made up of 14 amino acids. V lost 1 base and J lost 1, with 5 bases in between. Germline CDR1 is SGHSA and CDR2 is FRNQAP. The sequenced part of the CDR3 DNA is TGTGCAAGCAGCTTAGCGGGGAACTATGCTGAGCAGTTC. Residues: CASSLAGNYAEQF. The CDR3 reads in full as CASSLAGNYAEQFF.

Of note for this clone: The gene names here belong to mouse. The CDR3 end is not reached by the read, which stops 1 residue before it; the germline J gene fills it in. The chain combines TRBV12-2 with TRBJ2-4; TRBD2 matches 7 bases. The length of the CDR3 is 14 residues. The germline V gene has CDR1 SGHLS and CDR2 HYDKME. The junction had 4 bases not matched to a gene; V was cut back by 0 bases and J by 5 bases. The sequenced part of the CDR3 DNA is TGTGCCAGCTCTCTCGAGCTGGGGGTAAACACCTTGTAC. It translates to CASSLELGVNTLY. The full CDR3 reads CASSLELGVNTLYF.

About this clone: The genes are named according to mouse. Read sequence stops 1 residue before the CDR3 end, and the germline J gene provides the missing end. The chain has TRBV13-3 and TRBJ2-1, with D unresolved. Germline-derived CDR1 and CDR2 are NNHDY and SYVADS. The V and J ends lost 5 bases and 0 bases respectively, with 12 bases between them. CDR3 length: 15 residues. Here the CDR3 reads CASSHRVNNYAEQFF. The part of the CDR3 DNA that was read is TGTGCCAGCAGCCACCGGGTTAATAACTATGCTGAGCAGTTC.

This clone was counted only a few times. The germline and genes are mouse ones. The read gets to within 1 residue of the CDR3 end, and the germline J gene fills in the rest. This sequence joins TRBV15 and TRBJ1-3, with D maybe TRBD1 (5 bases). CDR1 and CDR2 from the germline V gene are SGHND and FRSKSL. V lost 3 bases and J lost 2, with 8 bases in between. The CDR3 has 14 residues. CDR3 residues: CASSLGGAGNTLYF. Partial CDR3 DNA: TGTGCCAGCAGTTTGGGGGGGGCTGGAAATACGCTCTAT.

About this clone itself: Mouse gene names and germline throughout. Read sequence stops 1 residue before the CDR3 end, and the germline J gene provides the missing end. V and J are TRBV15 and TRBJ2-5; 9 nucleotides align to TRBD1. Germline loops: CDR1 SGHND, CDR2 FRSKSL. The CDR3 runs to 13 residues. J lost 6 bases, V lost 3 bases, and 1 base had no gene match. The CDR3 DNA, read in part, is TGTGCCAGCAGTTTCACAGGGGGCGACACCCAGTAC. It is translated as CASSFTGGDTQY. The whole CDR3 protein reads CASSFTGGDTQYF.

Details on this clone: Any gene name here is a mouse gene name. From the germline J gene comes the end of the CDR3, since the read stops 1 residue before it. V gene TRBV13-1 combines with J gene TRBJ1-5; D may be TRBD1 (5 bases). Germline values: CDR1 NSHNY, CDR2 SYGAGN. V was clipped by 0 bases and J by 0 bases, with 7 bases between them. This CDR3 is built from 15 residues. The sequenced part of the CDR3 DNA is TGTGCCAGCAGTGATGCACAGGATAACAACCAGGCTCCGCTT. Translated, it gives CASSDAQDNNQAPL. The full CDR3 protein is CASSDAQDNNQAPLF.

By sample share, this clone is large. The listed genes are named as in mouse. The read ends 1 residue shy of where the CDR3 ends; the end is completed using the germline J gene. The chain couples TRBV15 to TRBJ2-2; 10 bases map to TRBD2. The CDR3 contains 15 residues. V gave up 6 bases and J gave up 6 bases; unmatched junction bases: 7. The germline gives CDR1 SGHND, CDR2 FRSKSL. The CDR3: CASSLGLGVPGQLYF. The part of the CDR3 DNA that was read is TGTGCCAGCAGCCTCGGACTGGGGGTTCCCGGGCAGCTCTAC.

Notes on this clone: Each gene name is a mouse one. With the read ending 1 residue before the CDR3 end, the germline J gene is used to fill in that end. The rearrangement joins TRBV16 to TRBJ2-3; 8 nucleotides match TRBD1. Germline V gene lookup returns CDR1 SGHSA and CDR2 FRNQAP. The CDR3 spans 15 residues. Trimming removed 2 bases from V and 1 base from J; junction bases left unmatched: 2. The covered CDR3 bases are TGTGCAAGCAGCTTACAGGGGGCGGGTGCAGAAACGCTGTAT. This sequence encodes CASSLQGAGAETLY. The full CDR3 protein reads CASSLQGAGAETLYF. Full variable domain (missing parts from reference TRBV16 and TRBJ2-3): NAGVIQTPRHKVTGKGQEATLWCEPISGHSAVFWYRQTIVQGLEFLTYFRNQAPIDDSGMPKERFSAQMPNQSHSTLKIQSTQPQDSAVYLCASSLQGAGAETLYFGSGTRLTVL.

As for this clone: The gene symbols are mouse symbols. The CDR3 extends 1 residue past the end of the read, so its final part is completed from the germline J gene. The chain joins TRBV13-2 to TRBJ2-1, with 9 positions matching TRBD1. Germline CDR1 reads NNHNN; CDR2 reads SYGAGS (reference sequence). Trimming took 7 bases from V and 5 from J; bases not matched to a gene: 10. This CDR3 is 15 amino acids long. CDR3 sequence: CASPPRDRANAEQFF. The CDR3 bases that were read are TGTGCCAGCCCCCCCCGGGACAGGGCTAATGCTGAGCAGTTC.

A word on this clone: Mouse germline and gene names are used. The chain's CDR3 is CASYGQGSNERLFF. The CDR3 DNA, read in part, is TGTGCCAGCTATGGACAGGGATCCAACGAAAGATTATTT. The rearrangement uses TRBV12-1 and TRBJ1-4, with 8 bases matching TRBD1. Coverage ceases 1 residue before the CDR3 finishes, and the germline J gene fills in the end. The CDR3 runs 14 residues. Trimming took 5 bases from V and 2 from J; bases not matched to a gene: 3. Germline CDR1 SGHSN, CDR2 HYEKVE. Full variable domain (rest looked up from reference TRBV12-1 and TRBJ1-4): DSGVVQSPRHIIKEKGGRSVLTCIPISGHSNVVWYQQTLGKELKFLIQHYEKVERDKGFLPSRFSVQQFDDYHSEMNMSALELEDSAMYFCASYGQGSNERLFFGHGTKLSVL.

In regard to this clone: One end of the junction does not line up with germline, which may come from a read error. Gene names and germline refer to mouse. The CDR3 end falls 1 residue outside the read, so it is completed with the germline J gene. This chain joins TRBV12-1 and TRBJ1-2; D is unresolved. This CDR3 has 12 amino acids. Germline V gene data show CDR1 as SGHSN and CDR2 as HYEKVE. This CDR3 reads CVSSLQDSDYTF. The CDR3 DNA, read in part, is TGTGTCAGCTCTCTCCAGGACTCCGACTACACC.

With regard to this clone: The genes are named according to mouse. The DNA ends 1 residue before the CDR3 does, and the rest of the CDR3 is filled in from the germline J gene. The chain links TRBV16 to TRBJ1-1; no clear D. Trimming left V 6 bases short and J 0 bases short, with 2 bases between. This CDR3 has 11 residues. In germline, CDR1 is SGHSA, CDR2 FRNQAP. The CDR3 DNA, read in part, is TGTGCAAGCAGGACAAACACAGAAGTCTTC. Its translation is CASRTNTEVF. The complete CDR3 reads CASRTNTEVFF.

Turning to this clone: Gene names and germline refer to mouse. The read terminates 1 residue ahead of where the CDR3 ends, so the germline J gene completes it. The chain combines TRBV16 with TRBJ2-7; 7 bases agree with TRBD2. The CDR3 spans 14 residues. V shed 1 base, J shed 0 bases, and the junction held 0 bases outside the gene matches. In germline, CDR1 is SGHSA, CDR2 FRNQAP. CDR3 DNA (partial): TGTGCAAGCAGCTTAGCTGGGGGCTCCTATGAACAGTAC. Translated: CASSLAGGSYEQY. The CDR3 reads in full as CASSLAGGSYEQYF.

With regard to this clone: Gene names and germline match the mouse. The CDR3 reads CASSPSQNTLYF. CDR3 DNA (partial): TGTGCCAGCAGCCCAAGTCAAAACACCTTGTAC. J is TRBJ2-4 and V is TRBV3, with D unresolved. The sequence runs out 1 residue before the end of the CDR3; the remainder is reconstructed from the germline J gene. The CDR3 is 12 residues long. Between the trimmed V and J ends, which lost 5 bases and 0 bases, there was a span of 3 bases. Germline-derived CDR1 and CDR2 are SNHLY and FYNGKV (reference sequence).